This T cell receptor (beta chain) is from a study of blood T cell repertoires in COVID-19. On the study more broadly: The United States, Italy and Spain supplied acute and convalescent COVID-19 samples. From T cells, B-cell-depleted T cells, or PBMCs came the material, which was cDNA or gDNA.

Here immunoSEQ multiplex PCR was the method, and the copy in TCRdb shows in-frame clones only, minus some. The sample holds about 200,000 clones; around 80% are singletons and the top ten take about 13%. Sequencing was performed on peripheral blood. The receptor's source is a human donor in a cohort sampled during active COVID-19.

CDR3 nucleotide sequence: TGCGCCAGCAGGCGGACAGTTGGGGCCCTCCACTTT. Its translation: CASRRTVGALHF. This chain links TRBV5-1 with TRBJ1-6; a weak D match, TRBD1 (6 bases). This CDR3 is 12 amino acids long. Germline V gives CDR1 SGHRS, CDR2 YFSETQ. Trimming pared 5 bases from V and 14 bases from J, leaving 14 bases between.